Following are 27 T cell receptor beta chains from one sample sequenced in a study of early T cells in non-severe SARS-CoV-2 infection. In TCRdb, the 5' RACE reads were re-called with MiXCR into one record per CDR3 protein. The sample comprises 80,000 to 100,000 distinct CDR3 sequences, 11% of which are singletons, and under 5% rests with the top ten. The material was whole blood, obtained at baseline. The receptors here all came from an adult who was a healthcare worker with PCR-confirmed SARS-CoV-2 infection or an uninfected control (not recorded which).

CDR3 coding DNA: TGTGCCAGCAGTTTCGGGACCGACGGAGCGTACGAGCAGTACTTC. It yields the protein CASSFGTDGAYEQYF. The V and J genes are TRBV27 and TRBJ2-7; perhaps D is TRBD1 or TRBD2 (5 bases each). The germline CDR1 and CDR2 sequences are MNHEY and SMNVEV (reference sequence). This CDR3 has 15 amino acids. V lost 3 bases to trimming and J lost 4 bases, with 16 bases between them.

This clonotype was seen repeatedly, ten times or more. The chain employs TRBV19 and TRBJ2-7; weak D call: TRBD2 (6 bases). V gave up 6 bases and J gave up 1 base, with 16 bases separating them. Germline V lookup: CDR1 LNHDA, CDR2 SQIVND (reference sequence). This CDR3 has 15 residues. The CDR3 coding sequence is TGTGCCAGTAGCCGTACCGGGACTGGGTCCTACGAGCAGTACTTC. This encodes CASSRTGTGSYEQYF.

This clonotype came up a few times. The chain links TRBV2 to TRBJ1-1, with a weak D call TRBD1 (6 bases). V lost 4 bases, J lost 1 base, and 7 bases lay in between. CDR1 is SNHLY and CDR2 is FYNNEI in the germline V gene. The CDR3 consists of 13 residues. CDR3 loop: CASSADRNTEAFF. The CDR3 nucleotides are TGTGCCAGCAGTGCGGACAGGAACACTGAAGCTTTCTTT.

CDR3 region: CSADQGVGAEAFF. In DNA, the CDR3 is TGCAGTGCTGATCAGGGGGTCGGAGCTGAAGCTTTCTTT. The chain combines TRBV20-1 with TRBJ1-1, with TRBD1 identical over 7 bases. The junction had 9 bases not matched to a gene; V was cut back by 5 bases and J by 6 bases. Germline CDR1 reads DFQATT; CDR2 reads SNEGSKA (reference sequence). This CDR3 spans 13 amino acids.

The CDR3 reads CASTPRVGRNTGELFF. As DNA, the CDR3 is TGTGCCAGCACCCCCCGGGTGGGTCGGAACACCGGGGAGCTGTTTTTT. The chain employs TRBV3-1 and TRBJ2-2, with D uncertain. Trimming pared 7 bases from V and 1 base from J, leaving 16 bases between. Germline V gene data show CDR1 as LGHDT and CDR2 as YNNKEL (reference sequence). The CDR3 has 16 amino acids.

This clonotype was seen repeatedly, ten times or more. The CDR3 region is CASSPGQGFSYGYTF. The DNA for the CDR3 is TGTGCCAGCAGCCCGGGGCAGGGTTTCAGCTATGGCTACACCTTC. J is TRBJ1-2 and V is TRBV7-2, with a tentative D call TRBD1 (5 bases). Per the germline V gene, CDR1 is SGHTA and CDR2 is FQGNSA. Trimming stripped 5 bases from V and 4 bases from J, with 17 bases between. This CDR3 has 15 amino acids.

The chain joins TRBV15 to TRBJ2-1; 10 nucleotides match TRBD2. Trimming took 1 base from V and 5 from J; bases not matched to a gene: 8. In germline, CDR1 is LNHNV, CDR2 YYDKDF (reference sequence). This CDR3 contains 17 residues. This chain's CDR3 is CATSRGGLAVLNNEQFF. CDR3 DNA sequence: TGTGCCACCAGCAGAGGAGGACTAGCGGTTCTGAACAATGAGCAGTTCTTC. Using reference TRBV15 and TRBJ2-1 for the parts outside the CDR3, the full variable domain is DAMVIQNPRYQVTQFGKPVTLSCSQTLNHNVMYWYQQKSSQAPKLLFHYYDKDFNNEADTPDNFQSRRPNTSFCFLDIRSPGLGDTAMYLCATSRGGLAVLNNEQFFGPGTRLTVL.

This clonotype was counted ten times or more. CDR3 in amino acids: CASTRFEGVDTQYF. As DNA, the CDR3 is TGTGCCAGCACCCGATTCGAGGGGGTAGATACGCAGTATTTT. The gene calls are TRBV5-8 and TRBJ2-3; weak D call: TRBD1 (6 bases). From germline, CDR1 is SGHTS and CDR2 YDEGEE. Trimming took off 6 bases at V and 5 bases at J, with 16 bases between the two ends. This CDR3 has 14 residues. The full variable domain, its missing parts supplied by reference TRBV5-8 and TRBJ2-3, is EAGVTQSPTHLIKTRGQQATLRCSPISGHTSVYWYQQALGLGLQFLLWYDEGEERNRGNFPPRFSGRQFPNYSSELNVNALELEDSALYLCASTRFEGVDTQYFGPGTRLTVL.

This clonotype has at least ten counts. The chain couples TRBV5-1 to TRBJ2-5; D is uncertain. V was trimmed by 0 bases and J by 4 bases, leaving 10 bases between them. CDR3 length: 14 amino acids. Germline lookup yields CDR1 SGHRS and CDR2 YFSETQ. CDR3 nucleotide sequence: TGCGCCAGCAGCTTGGACAGCCTCGGAGAGACCCAGTACTTC. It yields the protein CASSLDSLGETQYF. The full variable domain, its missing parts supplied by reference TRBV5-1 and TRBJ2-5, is KAGVTQTPRYLIKTRGQQVTLSCSPISGHRSVSWYQQTPGQGLQFLFEYFSETQRNKGNFPGRFSGRQFSNSRSEMNVSTLELGDSALYLCASSLDSLGETQYFGPGTRLLVL.

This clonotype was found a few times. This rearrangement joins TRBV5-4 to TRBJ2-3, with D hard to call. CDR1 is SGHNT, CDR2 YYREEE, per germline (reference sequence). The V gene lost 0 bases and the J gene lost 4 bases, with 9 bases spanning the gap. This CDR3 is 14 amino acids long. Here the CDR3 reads CASSLEVSSDTQYF. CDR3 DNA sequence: TGTGCCAGCAGCTTGGAAGTCAGTTCAGATACGCAGTATTTT.

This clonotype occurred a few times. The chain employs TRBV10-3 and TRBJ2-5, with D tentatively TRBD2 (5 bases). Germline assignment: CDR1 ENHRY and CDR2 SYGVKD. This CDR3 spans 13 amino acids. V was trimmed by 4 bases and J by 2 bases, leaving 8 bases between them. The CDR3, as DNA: TGTGCCATCAGTGCGGGGATACAAGAGACCCAGTACTTC. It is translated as CAISAGIQETQYF.

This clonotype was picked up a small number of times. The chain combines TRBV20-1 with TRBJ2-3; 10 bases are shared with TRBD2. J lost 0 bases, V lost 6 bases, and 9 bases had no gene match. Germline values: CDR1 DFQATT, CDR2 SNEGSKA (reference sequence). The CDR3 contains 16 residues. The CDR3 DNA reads TGCAGTGCGACGACTAGCGGGCGATCTAGCACAGATACGCAGTATTTT. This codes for CSATTSGRSSTDTQYF.

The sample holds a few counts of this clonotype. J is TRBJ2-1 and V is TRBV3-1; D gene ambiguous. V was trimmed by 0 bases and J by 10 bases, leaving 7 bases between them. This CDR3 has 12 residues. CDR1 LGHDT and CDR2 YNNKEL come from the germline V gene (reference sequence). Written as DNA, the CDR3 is TGTGCCAGCAGCCAAGATCATCGGGAGCAGTTCTTC. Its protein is CASSQDHREQFF.

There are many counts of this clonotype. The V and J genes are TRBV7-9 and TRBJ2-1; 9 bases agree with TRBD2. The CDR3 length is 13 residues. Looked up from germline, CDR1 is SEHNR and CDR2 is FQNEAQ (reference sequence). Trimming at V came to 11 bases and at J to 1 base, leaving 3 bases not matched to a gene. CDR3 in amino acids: CACAGGSYNEQFF. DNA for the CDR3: TGTGCCTGCGCGGGGGGGTCCTACAATGAGCAGTTCTTC.

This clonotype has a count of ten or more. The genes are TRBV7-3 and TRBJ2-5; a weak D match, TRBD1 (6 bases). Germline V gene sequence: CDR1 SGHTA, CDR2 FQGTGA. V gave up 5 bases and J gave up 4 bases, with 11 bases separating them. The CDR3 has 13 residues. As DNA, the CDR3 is TGTGCCAGCAGCCAACAGGGCGGAGAGACCCAGTACTTC. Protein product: CASSQQGGETQYF.

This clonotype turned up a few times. The CDR3 coding sequence is TGTGCCAGCAGCTTAGACCCACCCCCGAACACCGGGGAGCTGTTTTTT. Encoded protein: CASSLDPPPNTGELFF. This chain joins TRBV5-6 and TRBJ2-2, with D uncertain. The germline V gene has CDR1 SGHDT and CDR2 YYEEEE. Trimming left V 2 bases short and J 0 bases short, with 11 bases between. CDR3 length: 16 residues.

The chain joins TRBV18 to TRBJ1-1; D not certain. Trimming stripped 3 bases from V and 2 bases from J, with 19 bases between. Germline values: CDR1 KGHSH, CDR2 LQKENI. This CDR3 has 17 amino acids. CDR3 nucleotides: TGTGCCAGCTCACCCCTCTCCGGGATGGAAAGAAACACTGAAGCTTTCTTT. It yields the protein CASSPLSGMERNTEAFF.

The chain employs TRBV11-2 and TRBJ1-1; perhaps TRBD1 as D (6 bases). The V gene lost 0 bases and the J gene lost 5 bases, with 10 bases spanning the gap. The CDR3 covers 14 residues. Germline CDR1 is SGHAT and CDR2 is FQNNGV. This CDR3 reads CASSLEQGWTEAFF. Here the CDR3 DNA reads TGTGCCAGCAGCTTAGAACAGGGCTGGACTGAAGCTTTCTTT.

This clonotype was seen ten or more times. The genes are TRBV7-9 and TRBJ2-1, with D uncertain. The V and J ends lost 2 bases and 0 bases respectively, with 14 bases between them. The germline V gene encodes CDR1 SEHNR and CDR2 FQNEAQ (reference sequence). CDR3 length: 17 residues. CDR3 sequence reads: CASSLSPLFSSYNEQFF. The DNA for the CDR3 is TGTGCCAGCAGCTTAAGCCCTTTATTTTCCTCCTACAATGAGCAGTTCTTC.

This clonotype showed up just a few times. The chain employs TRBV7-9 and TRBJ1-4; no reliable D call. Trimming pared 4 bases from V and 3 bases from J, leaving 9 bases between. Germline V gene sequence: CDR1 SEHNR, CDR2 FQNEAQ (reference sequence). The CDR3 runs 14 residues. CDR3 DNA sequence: TGTGCCAGCAGCTACGGGCAGCCTAATGAAAAACTGTTTTTT. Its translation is CASSYGQPNEKLFF. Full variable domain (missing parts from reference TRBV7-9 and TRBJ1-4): DTGVSQNPRHKITKRGQNVTFRCDPISEHNRLYWYRQTLGQGPEFLTYFQNEAQLEKSRLLSDRFSAERPKGSFSTLEIQRTEQGDSAMYLCASSYGQPNEKLFFGSGTQLSVL.

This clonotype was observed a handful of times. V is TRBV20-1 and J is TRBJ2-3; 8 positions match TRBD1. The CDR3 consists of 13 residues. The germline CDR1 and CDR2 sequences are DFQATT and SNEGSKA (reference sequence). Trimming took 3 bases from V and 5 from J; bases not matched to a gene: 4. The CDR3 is CSARTGAEDTQYF. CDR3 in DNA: TGCAGTGCTAGGACAGGGGCAGAAGATACGCAGTATTTT.

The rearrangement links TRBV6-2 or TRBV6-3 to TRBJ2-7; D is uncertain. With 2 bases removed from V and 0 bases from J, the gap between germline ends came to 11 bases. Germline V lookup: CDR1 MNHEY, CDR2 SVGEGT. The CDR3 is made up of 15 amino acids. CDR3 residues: CASSYERISSYEQYF. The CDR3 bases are TGTGCCAGCAGTTACGAACGGATTAGCTCCTACGAGCAGTACTTC.

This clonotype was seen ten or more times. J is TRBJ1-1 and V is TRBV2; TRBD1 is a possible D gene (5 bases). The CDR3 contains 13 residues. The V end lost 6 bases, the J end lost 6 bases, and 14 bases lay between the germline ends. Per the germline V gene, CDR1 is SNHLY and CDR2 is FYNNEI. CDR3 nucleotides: TGTGCCAGCAGAAACGCCGGGACTTCTGAAGCTTTCTTT. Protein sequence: CASRNAGTSEAFF.

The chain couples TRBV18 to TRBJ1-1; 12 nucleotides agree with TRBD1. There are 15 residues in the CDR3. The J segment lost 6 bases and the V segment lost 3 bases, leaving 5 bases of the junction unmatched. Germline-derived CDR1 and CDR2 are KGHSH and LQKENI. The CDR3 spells CASSPGQGAMSEAFF. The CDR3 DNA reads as TGTGCCAGCTCACCGGGACAGGGGGCTATGTCTGAAGCTTTCTTT. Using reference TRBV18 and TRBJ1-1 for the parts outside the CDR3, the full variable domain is NAGVMQNPRHLVRRRGQEARLRCSPMKGHSHVYWYRQLPEEGLKFMVYLQKENIIDESGMPKERFSAEFPKEGPSILRIQQVVRGDSAAYFCASSPGQGAMSEAFFGQGTRLTVV.

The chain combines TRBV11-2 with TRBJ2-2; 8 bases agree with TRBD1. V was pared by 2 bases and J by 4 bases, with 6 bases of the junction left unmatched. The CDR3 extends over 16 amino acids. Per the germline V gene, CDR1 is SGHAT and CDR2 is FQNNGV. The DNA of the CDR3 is TGTGCCAGCAGCTTATATCAGGGGGCGCGCACCGGGGAGCTGTTTTTT. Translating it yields CASSLYQGARTGELFF.

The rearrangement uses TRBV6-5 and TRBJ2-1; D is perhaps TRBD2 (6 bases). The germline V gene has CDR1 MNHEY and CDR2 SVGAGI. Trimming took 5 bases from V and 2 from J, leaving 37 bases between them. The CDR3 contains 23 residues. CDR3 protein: CASSPTDALRRALDPNTYNEQFF. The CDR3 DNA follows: TGTGCCAGCAGTCCAACGGACGCACTTCGGAGGGCACTAGACCCCAACACCTACAATGAGCAGTTCTTC.

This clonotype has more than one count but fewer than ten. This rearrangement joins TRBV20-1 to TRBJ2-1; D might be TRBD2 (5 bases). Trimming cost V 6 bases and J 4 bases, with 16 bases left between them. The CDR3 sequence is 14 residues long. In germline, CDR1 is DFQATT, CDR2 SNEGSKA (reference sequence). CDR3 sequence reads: CSARERIGYNEQFF. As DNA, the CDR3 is TGCAGTGCAAGGGAGCGGATTGGATACAATGAGCAGTTCTTC.